The clone carrying this T cell receptor beta chain occurred once. Original data processing: Nucleated cell number was recorded as an estimate derived from reference gene primer amplification. Libraries were prepared by immunoSEQ multiplex PCR; TCRdb keeps only in-frame clonotypes and omits some of them. The V and J calls and the clone size are those of that table, but D and trimming were determined from the DNA. The table includes over 55,000 clones, 80% to 90% detected once. The record originates from a study of blood T cell repertoires in COVID-19. Study background: Specimens from acute and convalescent COVID-19 originated in the United States, Italy and Spain. From T cells, B-cell-depleted T cells, or PBMCs came the material, which was cDNA or gDNA.

In germline, CDR1 is SNHLY, CDR2 FYNNEI. This CDR3 is built from 13 residues. The V gene lost 3 bases and the J gene lost 12 bases, with 18 bases spanning the gap. The clonotype comes from a man between 50 and 59 years old with active COVID-19. The rearrangement uses TRBV2 and TRBJ2-7; D might be TRBD1 (5 bases). The sequencing input was peripheral blood. Written as DNA, the CDR3 is TGTGCCAGCAGTGAGGGATGGGCACAGGTTCGGTACTTC. Translated, it gives CASSEGWAQVRYF.